The rows below give T cell receptor beta chains drawn from one sample of a study of T cells after posttransplantation cyclophosphamide. TCRdb keeps only in-frame clones here, not all; method: immunoSEQ multiplex PCR. Among approximately 5,100 clones listed, approximately 73% were seen once. This material consisted of PBMCs, taken 300 to 330 days after allogeneic stem cell transplant with calcineurin inhibitor and methotrexate. The receptors were sampled from a female patient aged 50-59 years who received an allogeneic stem cell transplant from an unrelated donor, was CMV-positive, and had acute and chronic GVHD. Some of the T cells may derive from the graft donor. Each CDR3 is given with its conserved first and last residue. D genes are given only for firm matches. Size values are once, few and many counts, or a class for expanded clones, and some rows have none.

j_call cdr3_length d_call clone_size v_call cdr3_aa cdr3_nt
TRBJ1-1 14 . . TRBV5-1 CASAPTAMNTEAFF TGCGCCAGCGCCCCGACAGCTATGAACACTGAAGCTTTCTTT
TRBJ2-7 12 . . TRBV5-6 CASTRGGYEQYF TGTGCCAGCACTAGGGGCGGCTACGAGCAGTACTTC
TRBJ1-5 13 . . TRBV11-2 CASSPRSNQPQHF TGTGCCAGCAGCCCTAGAAGCAATCAGCCCCAGCATTTT
TRBJ2-3 15 . . TRBV7-3 CASSPGTTSTDTQYF TGTGCCAGCAGCCCCGGGACAACTAGCACAGATACGCAGTATTTT
TRBJ2-2 16 TRBD2 . TRBV7-2 CASSPPRGVYTGELFF TGTGCCAGCAGCCCTCCCCGGGGGGTCTACACCGGGGAGCTGTTTTTT
TRBJ2-7 15 . . TRBV4-1 CASSQAQTGTSPLYF TGCGCCAGCAGCCAAGCCCAGACAGGGACTTCCCCCCTATACTTC
TRBJ2-5 14 . . TRBV6-5 CASSYIPWSETQYF TGTGCCAGCAGTTATATTCCCTGGAGCGAGACCCAGTACTTC
TRBJ1-1 13 . . TRBV7-3 CASSVTGNTEAFF TGTGCCAGCAGCGTTACTGGGAACACTGAAGCTTTCTTT
TRBJ2-1 16 TRBD2 once TRBV7-9 CASRTMGGITYNEQFF TGTGCCAGCAGGACAATGGGGGGGATTACGTACAATGAGCAGTTCTTC
TRBJ2-3 17 TRBD2 medium-sized TRBV7-9 CASSLGSSGDRTDTQYF TGTGCCAGCAGCTTAGGTTCTAGCGGGGATCGCACAGATACGCAGTATTTT